The 25 T cell receptor beta chains given below trace back to one sample, sequenced in a study of blood T cell repertoires in COVID-19. Clones were read by immunoSEQ multiplex PCR, and TCRdb kept only the in-frame ones, dropping some. The sample lists 130,000 to 150,000 clones; around 84% were seen once. The sequencing input was peripheral blood. These receptors were taken from a man in his sixties with active or convalescent COVID-19.

V usage is TRBV27 and J usage is TRBJ1-1; D call uncertain. This CDR3 comprises 13 residues. The germline V gene encodes CDR1 MNHEY and CDR2 SMNVEV (reference sequence). V was cut by 5 bases and J by 6 bases, with 13 bases left in between. The CDR3: CASSEIPFAEAFF. The CDR3 nucleotides are TGTGCCAGCAGTGAGATCCCTTTCGCTGAAGCTTTCTTT.

This sequence joins TRBV19 and TRBJ2-2; 8 nucleotides align to TRBD1. Germline CDR1 and CDR2: LNHDA and SQIVND (reference sequence). This CDR3 contains 15 residues. Trimming at V came to 7 bases and at J to 7 bases, leaving 11 bases not matched to a gene. The chain's CDR3 is CASIATQGAGGELFF. The CDR3 coding sequence is TGTGCCAGTATCGCGACGCAGGGGGCAGGCGGGGAGCTGTTTTTT.

The chain couples TRBV5-1 to TRBJ2-1; possibly TRBD2 for D (5 bases). V lost 1 base to trimming and J lost 6 bases, with 14 bases between them. The CDR3 has 15 residues. Germline loops: CDR1 SGHRS, CDR2 YFSETQ. Written as DNA, the CDR3 is TGCGCCAGCAGCTTGAGCCTAGCCGACTCCAATGAGCAGTTCTTC. Amino acid sequence: CASSLSLADSNEQFF.

The J gene is TRBJ1-2, the V gene TRBV6-5, with 9 bases matching TRBD1. The CDR3 runs to 15 residues. The V and J ends lost 2 bases and 2 bases, in that order; junction bases with no gene match: 3. Germline-derived CDR1 and CDR2 are MNHEY and SVGAGI. CDR3 residues: CASSYTGTGNYGYTF. The CDR3 DNA reads as TGTGCCAGCAGTTACACCGGGACAGGGAACTATGGCTACACCTTC.

The chain links TRBV3-1 (or the pseudogene TRBV3-2) to TRBJ1-3, with D possibly being TRBD1 (5 bases). Looked up from germline, CDR1 is LGHDT and CDR2 is YNNKEL (reference sequence). CDR3 length: 14 residues. The V and J ends lost 3 bases and 2 bases respectively, with 8 bases between them. The CDR3 sequence is CASSQQGTGNTIYF. CDR3 bases: TGTGCCAGCAGCCAGCAGGGTACTGGAAACACCATATATTTT.

The V gene is TRBV2, the J gene TRBJ1-6; 7 bases agree with TRBD1. CDR3 length: 14 residues. The junction had 4 bases not matched to a gene; V was cut back by 6 bases and J by 5 bases. Germline values: CDR1 SNHLY, CDR2 FYNNEI. The CDR3 sequence is CASRGTVNNSPLHF. For the CDR3, the DNA is TGTGCCAGCAGGGGGACAGTGAATAATTCACCCCTCCACTTT. The whole variable domain, filled in from reference TRBV2 and TRBJ1-6, reads EPEVTQTPSHQVTQMGQEVILRCVPISNHLYFYWYRQILGQKVEFLVSFYNNEISEKSEIFDDQFSVERPDGSNFTLKIRSTKLEDSAMYFCASRGTVNNSPLHFGNGTRLTVT.

The CDR3 loop is CASSLETAGASTDTQYF. The CDR3 region has the DNA TGTGCCAGCAGCTTAGAGACAGCGGGAGCGAGCACAGATACGCAGTATTTT. The chain carries TRBV11-2 and TRBJ2-3; 8 nucleotides match TRBD2. The V segment lost 0 bases and the J segment 0 bases; nucleotides outside the gene matches: 5. Germline lookup yields CDR1 SGHAT and CDR2 FQNNGV. This CDR3 is 17 amino acids long.

The V gene is TRBV6-2 or TRBV6-3, the J gene TRBJ2-5; TRBD1 aligns across 8 bases. Germline V gives CDR1 MNHEY, CDR2 SVGEGT. The CDR3 runs 16 residues. Trimming cost V 4 bases and J 4 bases; bases outside gene matches: 11. The CDR3 loop is CASSSPFPDRAETQYF. The CDR3, as DNA: TGTGCCAGCAGTTCCCCTTTCCCGGACAGGGCAGAGACCCAGTACTTC.

The table lists this clone with a count of one. The V and J genes are TRBV18 and TRBJ2-1; TRBD1 matches at 7 bases. The CDR3 is 15 amino acids. Germline lookup yields CDR1 KGHSH and CDR2 LQKENI. The V gene end was trimmed by 0 bases and the J gene end by 3 bases; junction bases not matched to a gene: 2. CDR3 DNA: TGTGCCAGCTCACCACCGGGGGACAGCTACAATGAGCAGTTCTTC. This encodes CASSPPGDSYNEQFF.

The V gene is TRBV6-2 or TRBV6-3, the J gene TRBJ2-3; D is ambiguous. Germline loops: CDR1 MNHEY, CDR2 SVGEGT. This CDR3 contains 14 residues. Trimming took 2 bases from V and 2 from J, leaving 8 bases between them. This CDR3 reads CASSYVTYTDTQYF. CDR3 DNA: TGTGCCAGCAGTTACGTTACTTACACAGATACGCAGTATTTT.

This clone came up once. The CDR3 DNA reads as TGTGCCAGCAGTTCAGGGTTGACCGAAGCTTTCTTT. Translation gives CASSSGLTEAFF. The rearrangement uses TRBV6-6 and TRBJ1-1; D perhaps matches TRBD1 (5 bases). CDR1 and CDR2 (germline): MNHNY, SVGAGI (reference sequence). Between the trimmed V and J ends, which lost 4 bases and 8 bases, there was a span of 11 bases. This CDR3 is built from 12 residues.

The chain links TRBV6-1 to TRBJ2-6; D perhaps matches TRBD1 (6 bases). Trimming removed 3 bases from V and 2 bases from J, with 14 bases in between. Germline loops: CDR1 MNHNS, CDR2 SASEGT. This CDR3 has 17 residues. Written as DNA, the CDR3 is TGTGCCAGCAGTGATATGGGGGCTGCCGCTGGGGCCAACGTCCTGACTTTC. Protein sequence: CASSDMGAAAGANVLTF.

The chain links TRBV4-3 to TRBJ2-3; 15 bases line up with TRBD2. CDR1 and CDR2 (germline): LGHNA, YSLEER. V trimming: 1 base; J trimming: 5 bases; junction bases outside the gene matches: 4. The CDR3 loop spans 17 amino acids. The CDR3, as DNA: TGCGCCAGCAGCCAAGGGACTAGCGGGGGGGAGGGAGATACGCAGTATTTT. It codes for CASSQGTSGGEGDTQYF.

The J gene is TRBJ2-3, the V gene TRBV2; 11 nucleotides match TRBD2. V lost 4 bases to trimming and J lost 4 bases; unmatched junction nucleotides: 1. The CDR3 totals 14 residues. CDR1 is SNHLY, CDR2 FYNNEI, per germline. CDR3 amino acids: CASSAGLAADTQYF. CDR3 nucleotides: TGTGCCAGCAGTGCGGGACTAGCGGCAGATACGCAGTATTTT.

The gene calls are TRBV24-1 and TRBJ2-3; D ambiguous. Germline V gene sequence: CDR1 KGHDR, CDR2 SFDVKD. The CDR3 consists of 14 residues. Trimming removed 5 bases at V and 0 bases at J, with 8 bases between. This CDR3 is CATSARMSTDTQYF. The CDR3 nucleotides read TGTGCCACCAGTGCCAGGATGAGCACAGATACGCAGTATTTT.

This clone showed up just a few times. This chain links TRBV9 with TRBJ2-5, with D possibly matching TRBD2 (6 bases). The germline CDR1 and CDR2 sequences are SGDLS and YYNGEE. V was shortened by 3 bases and J by 5 bases, with 17 bases between the two germline ends. This CDR3 is built from 15 residues. In nucleotides, the CDR3 is TGTGCCAGCAGCGGGGGACTCACAGTTACCGAGACCCAGTACTTC. Its protein is CASSGGLTVTETQYF.

The chain combines TRBV11-2 with TRBJ2-5; tentative D call: TRBD1 (5 bases). Germline CDR1 reads SGHAT; CDR2 reads FQNNGV. V gave up 1 base and J gave up 5 bases, with 14 bases separating them. CDR3 length: 15 amino acids. CDR3 coding DNA: TGTGCCAGCAGCTTAGGGACACGGGCCCCGGAGACCCAGTACTTC. This translates into CASSLGTRAPETQYF.

The chain recombines TRBV15 with TRBJ1-5, with 7 bases that match TRBD1. The germline gives CDR1 LNHNV, CDR2 YYDKDF (reference sequence). The CDR3 is 15 residues long. Germline trimming cut 4 bases from V and 2 bases from J; bases unmatched to any gene: 5. CDR3 loop: CATSTTGDGNQPQHF. For the CDR3, the DNA is TGTGCCACCAGCACAACAGGGGATGGCAATCAGCCCCAGCATTTT. Based on the CDR3 plus reference TRBV15 and TRBJ1-5, the full variable domain is DAMVIQNPRYQVTQFGKPVTLSCSQTLNHNVMYWYQQKSSQAPKLLFHYYDKDFNNEADTPDNFQSRRPNTSFCFLDIRSPGLGDTAMYLCATSTTGDGNQPQHFGDGTRLSIL.

V gene TRBV18 combines with J gene TRBJ2-7, with 8 bases fitting TRBD2. Trimming cost V 2 bases and J 0 bases; bases outside gene matches: 3. Germline-derived CDR1 and CDR2 are KGHSH and LQKENI. CDR3 size: 15 residues. The CDR3 region has the DNA TGTGCCAGCTCACCAGAGAGCGGGAGCTCCTACGAGCAGTACTTC. Protein sequence: CASSPESGSSYEQYF.

J is TRBJ1-2 and V is TRBV5-6, with 7 bases aligning to TRBD1. This CDR3 spans 14 amino acids. J lost 5 bases, V lost 3 bases, and 7 bases had no gene match. CDR1 SGHDT and CDR2 YYEEEE come from the germline V gene. CDR3 protein: CASSSPDRAYGYTF. CDR3 bases: TGTGCCAGCAGCTCTCCTGACAGGGCGTATGGCTACACCTTC.

This chain connects TRBV6-2 or TRBV6-3 to TRBJ1-2, with TRBD1 matching 7 bases. CDR3 length equals 13 residues. The V gene's germline CDR1 is MNHEY and CDR2 SVGEGT. Unmatched junction bases numbered 6, after V lost 5 bases and J lost 6 bases. CDR3 nucleotide sequence: TGTGCCAGCAGTCTACAGGGGTCTAATGGCTACACCTTC. Translation: CASSLQGSNGYTF.

The V and J genes are TRBV11-2 and TRBJ1-1; 12 bases fit TRBD1. The CDR3 covers 14 residues. Germline trimming cut 5 bases from V and 5 bases from J; bases unmatched to any gene: 3. Germline-derived CDR1 and CDR2 are SGHAT and FQNNGV. The CDR3 nucleotides are TGTGCCAGCAGCCGGGGACAGGGGGCTACTGAAGCTTTCTTT. Amino acids: CASSRGQGATEAFF.

V is TRBV5-1 and J is TRBJ1-4; 9 bases align to TRBD1. Trimming cost V 4 bases and J 8 bases; bases outside gene matches: 6. The CDR3 runs 14 residues. CDR1 is SGHRS, CDR2 YFSETQ, per germline. CDR3 sequence (DNA): TGCGCCAGCAGCCAACGGACAGGGGACGAAAAACTGTTTTTT. Its translation: CASSQRTGDEKLFF.

This clone came up once. V gene TRBV7-9 combines with J gene TRBJ2-1; perhaps TRBD2 as D (5 bases). Germline CDR1 and CDR2: SEHNR and FQNEAQ (reference sequence). The V end was cut by 6 bases, the J end by 6 bases, with 21 bases between. The CDR3 runs 16 residues. The CDR3 here is CASSLHSPEVGNEQFF. CDR3 nucleotide sequence: TGTGCCAGCAGTTTACATAGTCCGGAGGTGGGCAATGAGCAGTTCTTC.

The chain's CDR3 is CASRPGLATGELFF. The CDR3 DNA sequence: TGCGCCAGCAGGCCCGGACTAGCCACCGGGGAGCTGTTTTTT. The V and J genes are TRBV10-1 and TRBJ2-2; 8 bases line up with TRBD2. The V gene end was trimmed by 6 bases and the J gene end by 4 bases; junction bases not matched to a gene: 4. Germline CDR1 is WNHNN and CDR2 is SYGVQD (reference sequence). The CDR3 sequence is 14 residues long.